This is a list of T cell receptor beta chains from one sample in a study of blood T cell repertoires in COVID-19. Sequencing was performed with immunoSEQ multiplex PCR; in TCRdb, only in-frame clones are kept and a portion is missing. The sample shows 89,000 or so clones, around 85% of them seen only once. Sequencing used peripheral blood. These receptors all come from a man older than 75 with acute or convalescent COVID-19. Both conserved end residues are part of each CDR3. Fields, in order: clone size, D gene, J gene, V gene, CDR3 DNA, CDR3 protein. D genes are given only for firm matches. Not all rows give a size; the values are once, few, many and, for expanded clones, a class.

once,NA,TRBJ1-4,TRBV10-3,TGTGCCACCGGGGTATTCCCGGGAGGGATAACAACTAATGAAAAACTGTTTTTT,CATGVFPGGITTNEKLFF
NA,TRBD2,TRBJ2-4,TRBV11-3,TGTGCCAGCAGCCACGGGGGGAGGGAGGATATTCAGTACTTC,CASSHGGREDIQYF
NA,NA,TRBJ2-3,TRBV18,TGTGCCAGCTCACAGACAACTAGATTAGCAACAGATACGCAGTATTTT,CASSQTTRLATDTQYF
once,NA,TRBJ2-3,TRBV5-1,TGCGCCAGCAGCTTAAGTATGGCAGGCACAGATACGCAGTATTTT,CASSLSMAGTDTQYF
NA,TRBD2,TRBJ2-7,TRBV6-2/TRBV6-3,TGTGCCAGCAGTTACTCGGTAGCGGGAGGCAACGAGCAGTACTTC,CASSYSVAGGNEQYF
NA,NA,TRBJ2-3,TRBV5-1,TGCGCCAGCAGCTTCTACACAGATACGCAGTATTTT,CASSFYTDTQYF
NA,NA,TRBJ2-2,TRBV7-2,TGTGCCAGCAGCTTACAGGCAGGGCGTGACACCGGGGAGCTGTTTTTT,CASSLQAGRDTGELFF
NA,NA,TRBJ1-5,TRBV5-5,TGTGCCAGCAGACTCGGGGGGGCGGTCAGGGAGGGTCAGCCCCAGCATTTT,CASRLGGAVREGQPQHF
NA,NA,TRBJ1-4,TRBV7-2,TGTGCCAGCAGCTTAGCTCAGTCGATCCCAGCGGAAAATGAAAAACTGTTTTTT,CASSLAQSIPAENEKLFF
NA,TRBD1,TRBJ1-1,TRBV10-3,TGTGCCATCACGATCGGGACAGGGAGGAGCGAAGCTTTCTTT,CAITIGTGRSEAFF
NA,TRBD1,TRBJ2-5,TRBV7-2,TGTGCCAGCAGCGCTTACAGGGGGGAGACCCAGTACTTC,CASSAYRGETQYF
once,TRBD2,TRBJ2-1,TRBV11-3,TGTGCCAGCAGCTTAGATAACAGCGGGGCCCGCAATGAGCAGTTCTTC,CASSLDNSGARNEQFF
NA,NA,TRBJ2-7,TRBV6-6,TGTGCCAGCAGTTACTCTATAGATCTTCACTCCTACGAGCAGTACTTC,CASSYSIDLHSYEQYF
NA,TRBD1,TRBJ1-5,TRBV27,TGTGCCAGCAGCCAATTCTGGCTGACAGGGGGCAATCAGCCCCAGCATTTT,CASSQFWLTGGNQPQHF
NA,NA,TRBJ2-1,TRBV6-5,TGTGCCAGCAGTCCCCCGGGACTCCTTAATGAGCAGTTCTTC,CASSPPGLLNEQFF
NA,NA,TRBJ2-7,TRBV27,TGTGCCAGCAGAACACAGGGGAGGGAGCAGTACTTC,CASRTQGREQYF
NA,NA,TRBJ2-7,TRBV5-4,TGTGCCAGCAGCTTGGTCGTTAGGGCAGGGGTGCACGAGCAGTACTTC,CASSLVVRAGVHEQYF
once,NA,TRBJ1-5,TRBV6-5,TGTGCCAGCAGACAACTCGGGGTGGGCAATCAGCCCCAGCATTTT,CASRQLGVGNQPQHF
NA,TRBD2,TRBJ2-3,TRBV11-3,TGTGCCAGCAGCTCGGATAGCGGGAGGGCAACAGATACGCAGTATTTT,CASSSDSGRATDTQYF
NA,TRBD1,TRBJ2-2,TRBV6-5,TGTGCCAGCCTTACAGGGGGAAGGAACACCGGGGAGCTGTTTTTT,CASLTGGRNTGELFF